This T cell receptor beta chain was sequenced for a study of post-analysis software for immune sequencing data (dated by TCRdb to 2013 to 2016). In terms of the full investigation: Recorded disease courses included relapsing-remitting, secondary progressive and progressive-relapsing multiple sclerosis, with some patients lacking subtype annotation. The multiple sclerosis patient repertoires were compared with some twelve previously published healthy control repertoires from donors aged about 6 to 26 years. A subset of samples was prepared in parallel using single-end sample barcoding, then pooled and co-amplified after Illumina adapter ligation.

The V end loses 7 bases and the J end loses 4 bases, and a stretch of 13 bases separates them. The CDR3 has 13 amino acids, counting the end cysteine and phenylalanine. The kept DNA is CDR3 alone, 39 bases in frame from the first base. CDR1 and CDR2, looked up from the germline V gene, are SGHTA and FQGNSA. Notes on this clonotype: The antigen it binds to is not known. No qualities accompany the bases; no much larger clone lies one base away.

Points the paper makes about the study in general: Direct clustering with F measure revealed strong co-clustering of samples prepared in the same batch, which led to a batch-effect correction. The multiple sclerosis patient group was slightly younger than the control group. Significantly lower normalized Chao1 diversity was found in multiple sclerosis patients than in controls, suggesting substantial peripheral T-cell clonal expansion. Patients showed significantly higher frequencies than controls for roughly five TRBV segments, among them TRBV5-6, TRBV5-1 and TRBV20-1.

TCR beta repertoires were profiled from peripheral blood of about a dozen young patients with multiple sclerosis to demonstrate the VDJtools post-analysis software. The multiple sclerosis patients were children and adolescents between roughly 6 and 16 years of age. To prepare the library, PCR was applied. The sequencer listed for this sample is Illumina HiSeq 2500. Unique molecular identifiers were incorporated into TCR beta cDNA libraries to reduce PCR and sequencing biases. Roughly 500,000 cDNA molecules were obtained for every 1 to 10 million input T cells, so each molecule roughly corresponded to one T cell. The patient libraries were prepared and sequenced with the same protocol used for the earlier healthy control dataset. Within a given batch, samples were prepared together, multiplexed and sequenced on the same HiSeq lane. As for the original processing: MIGEC handled the raw barcoded reads, throwing out single-read molecular identifier groups before consensus assembly and CDR3 extraction. VDJtools was used for post-analysis of the clonotype tables, with diversity normalized by down-sampling every dataset to the smallest sample size. Repertoire overlap clustering matched CDR3 amino acid but not nucleotide sequences to correct batch-related cross-sample contamination. TCRdb took the public reads, trimmed them with fastp at Q25, ran MiXCR for clone calling and kept in-frame beta chains. For every CDR3 protein sequence, its rows merge into one entry that carries the most common genes and DNA. The V and J calls, along with clone size, are taken from TCRdb and not from the paper's own processing. The sample table shows fewer than 550,000 distinct CDR3 sequences, and roughly 34% are seen once. Roughly 6% of the sample belongs to the ten largest clones.

The TCR sequence derives from a girl between 2 and 17 years old with multiple sclerosis. The receptor chain draws on TRBV7-2 and TRBJ1-2, with the D gene call left open. The sequenced sample consisted of blood. The bases read TGTGCCAGCACCAATTGGGGTGTCTATGGCTACACCTTC. Its protein reads: CASTNWGVYGYTF.